These 15 T cell receptor beta chains came from one sample sequenced in a study of liver allograft versus peripheral blood T cells. Turning to the study itself: Hepatic allograft T cell receptor repertoires were evaluated relative to those present in recipients' peripheral blood.

One entry per CDR3 protein, called by TCRdb with MiXCR from the reads. The sample has more than 2,500 distinct CDR3 sequences, around a sixth seen once; the top ten hold under 35%. The receptors were gathered from a human patient who had a liver transplant. These T cells may partly come from the graft donor.

The rearrangement links TRBV7-9 to TRBJ1-2; no clear D gene. CDR1 is SEHNR, CDR2 FQNEAQ, per germline (reference sequence). This CDR3 region has 10 residues. V lost 5 bases and J lost 8, with 6 bases in between. CDR3 loop: CASSPWGYTF. In nucleotides, the CDR3 is TGTGCCAGCAGCCCATGGGGCTACACCTTC.

This clonotype has a handful of counts. This sequence joins TRBV9 and TRBJ1-1; D is possibly TRBD1 (6 bases). Looked up from germline, CDR1 is SGDLS and CDR2 is YYNGEE. The CDR3 contains 15 residues. V was pared by 4 bases and J by 2 bases, with 15 bases between. CDR3 region: CASSLVGGPNTEAFF. CDR3 nucleotide sequence: TGTGCCAGCAGCCTAGTCGGGGGGCCTAACACTGAAGCTTTCTTT.

For this clonotype: A much larger clonotype is one base distant, so this may be a read error. The rearrangement uses TRBV7-9 and TRBJ2-1; D call uncertain. The CDR3 loop spans 13 amino acids. V shed 5 bases and J shed 6 bases, with 11 bases lying between them. Germline V gives CDR1 SEHNR, CDR2 FQNEAQ (reference sequence). This chain's CDR3 is CASSPSSCNEQFF. CDR3 nucleotide sequence: TGTGCCAGCAGCCCCTCGTCATGCAATGAGCAGTTCTTC.

CDR3 amino acids: CASSVNPDRVRNTEAFF. CDR3 nucleotides: TGTGCCAGCAGCGTCAACCCCGACAGGGTAAGAAACACTGAAGCTTTCTTT. The chain combines TRBV9 with TRBJ1-1; TRBD1 agrees at 7 bases. The length of the CDR3 is 17 residues. The V gene end was trimmed by 2 bases and the J gene end by 2 bases; junction bases not matched to a gene: 12. Germline CDR1 and CDR2: SGDLS and YYNGEE.

This clonotype is termed medium-sized (0.01 to 0.1%). This sequence joins TRBV19 and TRBJ2-2; D is possibly TRBD1 (5 bases). Germline loops: CDR1 LNHDA, CDR2 SQIVND (reference sequence). There are 16 residues in the CDR3. V was trimmed by 6 bases and J by 3 bases, leaving 17 bases between them. The CDR3 DNA reads as TGTGCCAGTAGCCGGGCCAGGGTTTCGGACACCGGGGAGCTGTTTTTT. This encodes CASSRARVSDTGELFF.

Concerning this clonotype: This may come from a read error, since a much larger clone is one base off. The genes are TRBV20-1 and TRBJ2-1; tentatively, D is TRBD1 (5 bases). The J call could be wrong; TRBJ2-7 is a better fit for the DNA end. CDR3 length: 12 residues. The V gene's germline CDR1 is DFQATT and CDR2 SNEGSKA (reference sequence). In DNA, the CDR3 is TGCAGTGCTGATGCACAGGACAATGAGCAGTACTTC. Its protein is CSADAQDNEQYF.

This clonotype appeared a few times. The chain is built from TRBV9 and TRBJ2-1, with D perhaps TRBD1 or TRBD2 (5 bases each). Deletions cut 0 bases from V and 7 bases from J, with 11 bases between. This CDR3 spans 14 amino acids. Germline CDR1 and CDR2: SGDLS and YYNGEE. Written as DNA, the CDR3 is TGTGCCAGCAGCGTAGGGGGACCGAATAATGAGCAGTTCTTC. Translated: CASSVGGPNNEQFF.

By frequency in the sample, this clonotype is medium-sized. This chain uses TRBV19 with TRBJ2-7; 10 bases agree with TRBD2. The CDR3 length is 15 residues. Germline loops: CDR1 LNHDA, CDR2 SQIVND (reference sequence). V gave up 5 bases and J gave up 2 bases; unmatched junction bases: 6. CDR3 region: CASSLTSGETYEQYF. CDR3 nucleotides: TGTGCCAGTAGTCTCACTAGCGGGGAGACCTACGAGCAGTACTTC.

With regard to this clonotype: This likely stems from a read error, as it lies one base from a far larger clone. CDR3 sequence (DNA): TGTGCCAGCAGTTTCGGGCAGTCCTATGGCTACGCCTTC. The encoded protein is CASSFGQSYGYAF. This sequence joins TRBV14 and TRBJ1-2, with D hard to call. This CDR3 is built from 13 residues. Germline loops: CDR1 SGHDN, CDR2 FVKESK.

Remarks on this clonotype: A far larger clone is one nucleotide away, so this likely arose from a read error. The chain combines TRBV13 with TRBJ1-4; D might be TRBD1 (6 bases). This CDR3 is 14 amino acids long. CDR1 and CDR2 (germline): PRHDT, FYEKMQ (reference sequence). As DNA, the CDR3 is TGTGCCACCATGGAAACAGGGAGCAATGAAAACCTGTTTTTT. Translation: CATMETGSNENLFF.

This clonotype is classed as medium-sized. The chain combines TRBV27 with TRBJ2-1; D gene unclear. Trimming took 2 bases from V and 3 from J, leaving 11 bases between them. Germline CDR1 and CDR2: MNHEY and SMNVEV (reference sequence). This CDR3 contains 15 residues. CDR3 residues: CASSLMEARYNEQFF. The CDR3 DNA follows: TGTGCCAGCAGTTTAATGGAAGCTCGCTACAATGAGCAGTTCTTC.

The chain recombines TRBV7-9 with TRBJ2-1, with D unresolved. CDR1 and CDR2 (germline): SEHNR, FQNEAQ (reference sequence). The V and J ends lost 4 bases and 4 bases respectively, with 8 bases between them. The CDR3 contains 13 residues. CDR3 protein: CASSSSSYNEQFF. CDR3 in DNA: TGTGCCAGCAGCTCCTCGTCTTACAATGAGCAGTTCTTC.

Of note for this clonotype: With only one base between it and a far larger clone, this is likely a read error. This chain connects TRBV10-3 to TRBJ1-2, with D possibly being TRBD1 (6 bases). Germline CDR1 is ENHRY and CDR2 is SYGVKD. The CDR3 is made up of 14 amino acids. Between the trimmed V and J ends, which lost 5 bases and 8 bases, there was a span of 18 bases. The CDR3 coding sequence is TGTGCCATCAGTTACCGGGCCAGGGGATTCGGCTACACCTTC. Translating gives CAISYRARGFGYTF.

By frequency in the sample, this clonotype is medium-sized. The chain is built from TRBV25-1 and TRBJ2-1; 10 bases map to TRBD2. Germline-derived CDR1 and CDR2 are MGHDK and SYGVNS. CDR3 length: 14 amino acids. The V gene end was trimmed by 7 bases and the J gene end by 7 bases; junction bases not matched to a gene: 7. The CDR3 DNA reads as TGTGCCAGCACAGCGGGGGGGCCAAAGAATGAGCAGTTCTTC. Its protein is CASTAGGPKNEQFF.

With regard to this clonotype: A single base separates this from a much larger clone, so it may be a read error. The DNA of the CDR3 is TGTGCCAGCAGTTACTGGGACGGTAACACTGAAGCTTTCTTT. Residues: CASSYWDGNTEAFF. V gene TRBV6-6 combines with J gene TRBJ1-1; TRBD1 might be the D (5 bases). The CDR3 sequence is 14 residues long. Germline V gene lookup returns CDR1 MNHNY and CDR2 SVGAGI (reference sequence). The germline V and J ends were trimmed by 1 base and 2 bases, with 8 bases remaining between them.